What follows are 21 T cell receptor beta chains derived from one specimen sequenced in a study of blood T cell repertoires in COVID-19. Generated by immunoSEQ multiplex PCR, the TCRdb table keeps only in-frame clones and is missing some. The table shows some 350,000 clones, with almost 90% occurring only once. The specimen sequenced was peripheral blood. The receptors stem from a man between 18 and 35 years old with active or convalescent COVID-19.

The chain links TRBV2 to TRBJ1-1; no definite D call. The CDR3 loop spans 13 amino acids. With 2 bases removed from V and 0 bases from J, the gap between germline ends came to 4 bases. CDR1 is SNHLY and CDR2 is FYNNEI in the germline V gene. CDR3 in amino acids: CASSERVNTEAFF. The CDR3 nucleotides are TGTGCCAGCAGTGAACGGGTGAACACTGAAGCTTTCTTT.

The rearrangement uses TRBV10-3 and TRBJ1-1, with 9 bases identical to TRBD1. V lost 6 bases, J lost 5 bases, and 4 bases stayed unmatched. The CDR3 has 13 amino acids. Germline loops: CDR1 ENHRY, CDR2 SYGVKD. The CDR3 nucleotides are TGTGCCATCAGGGGACAGGGTAGGACTGAAGCTTTCTTT. This gives the protein CAIRGQGRTEAFF.

This chain uses TRBV9 with TRBJ1-3; tentatively, D is TRBD1 (6 bases). The V end was cut by 5 bases, the J end by 2 bases, with 11 bases between. Germline assignment: CDR1 SGDLS and CDR2 YYNGEE. This CDR3 comprises 14 residues. CDR3 amino acids: CASSRGAAGNTIYF. In nucleotides, the CDR3 is TGTGCCAGCAGTCGGGGGGCGGCTGGAAACACCATATATTTT.

The J gene is TRBJ2-1, the V gene TRBV5-8, with TRBD1 matching 8 bases. Germline CDR1 SGHTS, CDR2 YDEGEE. This CDR3 has 15 residues. V lost 4 bases to trimming and J lost 3 bases; unmatched junction nucleotides: 6. The CDR3 DNA reads as TGTGCCAGCAGCCTACAGGGGGGCAACTACAATGAGCAGTTCTTC. It yields the protein CASSLQGGNYNEQFF. Complete variable domain (other parts from reference TRBV5-8 and TRBJ2-1): EAGVTQSPTHLIKTRGQQATLRCSPISGHTSVYWYQQALGLGLQFLLWYDEGEERNRGNFPPRFSGRQFPNYSSELNVNALELEDSALYLCASSLQGGNYNEQFFGPGTRLTVL.

The chain joins TRBV9 to TRBJ1-6; tentatively, D is TRBD1 (6 bases). V gave up 1 base and J gave up 16 bases, with 12 bases separating them. The CDR3 extends over 12 amino acids. Per the germline V gene, CDR1 is SGDLS and CDR2 is YYNGEE. CDR3 nucleotides: TGTGCCAGCAGCGTATTGGCAGGGGAACTCCACTTT. It specifies CASSVLAGELHF.

The chain combines TRBV4-1 with TRBJ1-5; TRBD1 might be the D (5 bases). V was pared by 2 bases and J by 11 bases, with 10 bases between. Germline CDR1 MGHRA, CDR2 YSYEKL. This CDR3 spans 12 amino acids. The CDR3 DNA sequence: TGCGCCAGCAGCCAATATCAGGGTACCCAGCATTTT. Translation: CASSQYQGTQHF.

The CDR3: CASSIAPTSVFGTDTQYF. Here the CDR3 DNA reads TGTGCCAGCAGCATAGCACCTACTAGCGTCTTCGGCACAGATACGCAGTATTTT. The rearrangement links TRBV11-2 to TRBJ2-3; 7 bases line up with TRBD2. Germline V gives CDR1 SGHAT, CDR2 FQNNGV. Trimming took 5 bases from V and 1 from J; bases not matched to a gene: 15. This CDR3 has 18 amino acids. The variable domain in full, completed from reference TRBV11-2 and TRBJ2-3, reads EAGVAQSPRYKIIEKRQSVAFWCNPISGHATLYWYQQILGQGPKLLIQFQNNGVVDDSQLPKDRFSAERLKGVDSTLKIQPAKLEDSAVYLCASSIAPTSVFGTDTQYFGPGTRLTVL.

This chain joins TRBV7-9 and TRBJ1-3; 8 bases line up with TRBD1. Looked up from germline, CDR1 is SEHNR and CDR2 is FQNEAQ (reference sequence). This CDR3 comprises 16 residues. V shed 6 bases and J 1 base; nucleotides not matched to a gene: 8. CDR3 coding DNA: TGTGCCAGCAGTCCACAGGGGGTCAGATCTGGAAACACCATATATTTT. As protein: CASSPQGVRSGNTIYF.

This clone was seen once. The chain has TRBV7-2 and TRBJ1-1; TRBD1 might be the D (6 bases). Trimming left V 1 base short and J 1 base short, with 10 bases between. This CDR3 has 15 amino acids. Per the germline V gene, CDR1 is SGHTA and CDR2 is FQGNSA. CDR3 in amino acids: CASSLVQGKNTEAFF. The CDR3 coding sequence is TGTGCCAGCAGCTTAGTCCAGGGGAAGAACACTGAAGCTTTCTTT.

The chain uses TRBV3-1 (or the pseudogene TRBV3-2) and TRBJ2-3, with 11 nucleotides matching TRBD2. This CDR3 spans 18 amino acids. V gave up 1 base and J gave up 0 bases; unmatched junction bases: 6. Germline CDR1 reads LGHDT; CDR2 reads YNNKEL (reference sequence). The CDR3, as DNA: TGTGCCAGCAGCCAAGGATGGACTAGCGGGTTGAGCACAGATACGCAGTATTTT. Amino acid sequence: CASSQGWTSGLSTDTQYF.

This clone was seen once. The chain employs TRBV14 and TRBJ2-3, with D possibly TRBD2 on 6 matching bases. This CDR3 has 17 residues. V was trimmed by 1 base and J by 4 bases, leaving 18 bases between them. Per germline, CDR1 SGHDN and CDR2 FVKESK. The CDR3 spells CASSQGYREWFADTQYF. DNA for the CDR3: TGTGCCAGCAGCCAAGGATATCGGGAGTGGTTCGCAGATACGCAGTATTTT.

The chain is built from TRBV7-8 and TRBJ1-1, with TRBD1 as a possible D gene (6 bases). This CDR3 spans 15 amino acids. V was clipped by 7 bases and J by 1 base, with 16 bases between them. From germline, CDR1 is SGHVS and CDR2 FQNEAQ. The CDR3 DNA follows: TGTGCCAGCACCACCTCGGGGGGCGCGAACACTGAAGCTTTCTTT. It codes for CASTTSGGANTEAFF.

The chain joins TRBV7-2 to TRBJ1-2; a weak D match, TRBD1 (5 bases). The CDR3 has 13 residues. The ends were cut back, 2 bases at V and 8 bases at J, with 12 bases in the middle. Germline V gives CDR1 SGHTA, CDR2 FQGNSA. CDR3 bases: TGTGCCAGCAGCTTAACCAGGGTAGAGGGCTACACCTTC. It codes for CASSLTRVEGYTF.

The chain couples TRBV11-2 to TRBJ1-1, with D unclear. Germline CDR1 is SGHAT and CDR2 is FQNNGV. V was pared by 4 bases and J by 4 bases, with 10 bases between. The CDR3 length is 13 residues. CDR3 amino acids: CASSSEFATEAFF. DNA of the CDR3: TGTGCCAGCAGCTCGGAGTTTGCCACTGAAGCTTTCTTT.

This chain connects TRBV25-1 to TRBJ2-1; a possible D gene is TRBD1 (6 bases). V gave up 1 base and J gave up 1 base, with 11 bases separating them. The CDR3 runs 16 residues. Germline V gene lookup returns CDR1 MGHDK and CDR2 SYGVNS. The CDR3 DNA follows: TGTGCCAGCAGTGAATTGGGGGCAGGTTCCTACAATGAGCAGTTCTTC. This translates into CASSELGAGSYNEQFF.

The chain joins TRBV18 to TRBJ1-2; no firm D call. This CDR3 has 15 amino acids. V dropped 1 base and J dropped 0 bases, with 9 bases sitting between them. CDR1 and CDR2 from the germline V gene are KGHSH and LQKENI. CDR3 loop: CASSPQNVANYGYTF. CDR3 coding DNA: TGTGCCAGCTCACCACAGAACGTAGCTAACTATGGCTACACCTTC. Complete variable domain (other parts from reference TRBV18 and TRBJ1-2): NAGVMQNPRHLVRRRGQEARLRCSPMKGHSHVYWYRQLPEEGLKFMVYLQKENIIDESGMPKERFSAEFPKEGPSILRIQQVVRGDSAAYFCASSPQNVANYGYTFGSGTRLTVV.

For this clone: Germline is not matched at one junction end, which may reflect a read error. The J gene is TRBJ2-7, the V gene TRBV6-5; D may be TRBD1 (6 bases). Germline V gene sequence: CDR1 MNHEY, CDR2 SVGAGI. This CDR3 is built from 15 residues. The CDR3 region has the DNA TGTACCAGCAGGGACGACAGCACAGGGAGTTACGAGCAGTACTTC. Residues: CTSRDDSTGSYEQYF.

V gene TRBV25-1 combines with J gene TRBJ2-7; tentatively, D is TRBD2 (6 bases). Trimming left V 3 bases short and J 8 bases short, with 20 bases between. This CDR3 spans 15 amino acids. Germline lookup yields CDR1 MGHDK and CDR2 SYGVNS. The DNA of the CDR3 is TGTGCCAGCAGTGACCGTCGACCGGGAGCCAGCCAGCAGTACTTC. It yields the protein CASSDRRPGASQQYF.

The gene calls are TRBV4-3 and TRBJ2-1; 14 nucleotides align to TRBD2. In germline, CDR1 is LGHNA, CDR2 YSLEER. After removal of 4 bases from V and 0 bases from J, the junction contained 11 bases not matched to a gene. The CDR3 has 20 amino acids. DNA for the CDR3: TGCGCCAGCAGCCTGTTCGGGACTAGCGGGAGTGAGAGCTCCTACAATGAGCAGTTCTTC. Translating gives CASSLFGTSGSESSYNEQFF.

The gene calls are TRBV6-5 and TRBJ1-1, with TRBD1 matching 7 bases. Germline-derived CDR1 and CDR2 are MNHEY and SVGAGI. The CDR3 length is 13 residues. J lost 8 bases, V lost 5 bases, and 8 bases had no gene match. Here the CDR3 reads CASSRVQGREAFF. As DNA, the CDR3 is TGTGCCAGCAGTAGAGTACAGGGGAGGGAAGCTTTCTTT.

V is TRBV5-5 and J is TRBJ1-1; D gene ambiguous. Germline V gene sequence: CDR1 SGHKS, CDR2 YYEKEE (reference sequence). The CDR3 extends over 18 amino acids. Deletions cut 2 bases from V and 0 bases from J, with 20 bases between. CDR3 DNA: TGTGCCAGCAGCTTTCCCATTATAAAGCCCCTCATGAACACTGAAGCTTTCTTT. This translates into CASSFPIIKPLMNTEAFF.